The 32 T cell receptor beta chains reported below all come from one sample, sequenced in a study of blood T cell repertoires in COVID-19. The assay was immunoSEQ multiplex PCR, and TCRdb's table has in-frame clones only and misses some. The sample includes about 210,000 clones, 65% to 85% of them seen just once. Sequencing was carried out using peripheral blood. The source of these receptors is a woman between 45 and 65 years old with acute or convalescent COVID-19.

The gene calls are TRBV7-9 and TRBJ2-7; a possible D gene is TRBD2 (6 bases). This CDR3 spans 14 amino acids. Trimming took 2 bases from V and 4 from J, leaving 12 bases between them. Germline loops: CDR1 SEHNR, CDR2 FQNEAQ (reference sequence). Here the CDR3 DNA reads TGTGCCAGCAGCTTAAGTGGGAGGCATTACGAGCAGTACTTC. Amino acids: CASSLSGRHYEQYF.

The chain has TRBV28 and TRBJ1-2; 10 bases line up with TRBD1. This CDR3 is 15 amino acids long. V gave up 5 bases and J gave up 4 bases; unmatched junction bases: 7. Germline V gene lookup returns CDR1 MDHEN and CDR2 SYDVKM. Here the CDR3 DNA reads TGTGCCAGCAGTCTCCGGGACAGGGGTGCCTATGGCTACACCTTC. Translating it yields CASSLRDRGAYGYTF.

J is TRBJ1-1 and V is TRBV3-1 (or the pseudogene TRBV3-2), with 9 bases fitting TRBD1. Germline-derived CDR1 and CDR2 are LGHDT and YNNKEL (reference sequence). V dropped 5 bases and J dropped 0; count of bases not matched to a gene: 7. This CDR3 has 16 amino acids. CDR3 DNA: TGTGCCAGCAGCAAGCTGACAGGGGGAATGAACACTGAAGCTTTCTTT. Its protein product is CASSKLTGGMNTEAFF.

This chain connects TRBV11-2 to TRBJ2-5; tentatively, D is TRBD2 (5 bases). The germline V and J ends were trimmed by 6 bases and 4 bases, with 18 bases remaining between them. The CDR3 contains 15 residues. CDR1 SGHAT and CDR2 FQNNGV come from the germline V gene. The CDR3 spells CASRQGLQPGETQYF. For the CDR3, the DNA is TGTGCCAGCAGACAAGGACTTCAACCAGGAGAGACCCAGTACTTC.

The V call is TRBV28, the J call TRBJ2-1; the match to TRBD2 covers 13 bases. Germline trimming cut 2 bases from V and 8 bases from J; bases unmatched to any gene: 6. This CDR3 has 16 amino acids. Per the germline V gene, CDR1 is MDHEN and CDR2 is SYDVKM. In DNA, the CDR3 is TGTGCCAGCAGTTTAGTCGGACTAGCGGGGGTGGATGAGCAGTTCTTC. This sequence encodes CASSLVGLAGVDEQFF.

This clone was picked up one time. The CDR3 DNA reads TGCAGTGCTAGTTCCCAGTTTGGGGACTCTAACTATGGCTACACCTTC. Translation: CSASSQFGDSNYGYTF. V usage is TRBV20-1 and J usage is TRBJ1-2, with a tentative D call TRBD1 (5 bases). Germline assignment: CDR1 DFQATT and CDR2 SNEGSKA (reference sequence). V dropped 3 bases and J dropped 0 bases, with 17 bases sitting between them. The CDR3 is 16 residues long.

The chain is built from TRBV27 and TRBJ1-6; D is uncertain. Trimming removed 3 bases at V and 7 bases at J, with 7 bases between. There are 13 residues in the CDR3. Per the germline V gene, CDR1 is MNHEY and CDR2 is SMNVEV (reference sequence). The CDR3 is CASSFNSNSPLHF. The CDR3, as DNA: TGTGCCAGCAGTTTCAACAGCAATTCACCCCTCCACTTT.

The chain has TRBV11-2 and TRBJ1-1, with 9 bases aligning to TRBD1. J gave up 0 bases and V 4 bases, and 0 bases lay outside the gene matches. CDR3 size: 14 residues. Germline V CDR1 and CDR2: SGHAT, FQNNGV. CDR3 in amino acids: CASSWTGVNTEAFF. In DNA, the CDR3 is TGTGCCAGCAGCTGGACAGGGGTGAACACTGAAGCTTTCTTT.

The chain has TRBV18 and TRBJ1-2; no clear D gene. Germline V gives CDR1 KGHSH, CDR2 LQKENI. This CDR3 region has 16 residues. The V and J ends lost 2 bases and 5 bases respectively, with 18 bases between them. CDR3 residues: CASSPLPGEPSYGYTF. As DNA, the CDR3 is TGTGCCAGCTCACCATTACCCGGGGAACCTTCTTATGGCTACACCTTC. Combining the CDR3 with reference TRBV18 and TRBJ1-2 gives the whole variable domain NAGVMQNPRHLVRRRGQEARLRCSPMKGHSHVYWYRQLPEEGLKFMVYLQKENIIDESGMPKERFSAEFPKEGPSILRIQQVVRGDSAAYFCASSPLPGEPSYGYTFGSGTRLTVV.

The chain uses TRBV19 and TRBJ2-3; TRBD1 is a possible D gene (6 bases). Between the trimmed V and J ends, which lost 3 bases and 2 bases, there was a span of 9 bases. This CDR3 contains 14 residues. Germline loops: CDR1 LNHDA, CDR2 SQIVND (reference sequence). This CDR3 is CASSMGHTTDTQYF. The DNA of the CDR3 is TGTGCCAGTAGTATGGGACATACCACAGATACGCAGTATTTT. Based on the CDR3 plus reference TRBV19 and TRBJ2-3, the full variable domain is DGGITQSPKYLFRKEGQNVTLSCEQNLNHDAMYWYRQDPGQGLRLIYYSQIVNDFQKGDIAEGYSVSREKKESFPLTVTSAQKNPTAFYLCASSMGHTTDTQYFGPGTRLTVL.

The V gene is TRBV27, the J gene TRBJ2-5, with TRBD2 matching over 10 bases. The CDR3 is 15 residues long. Losses at the gene ends were 0 bases for V and 3 bases for J; bases not matched to a gene: 1. The germline CDR1 and CDR2 sequences are MNHEY and SMNVEV (reference sequence). CDR3 loop: CASSLSGTSEETQYF. CDR3 coding DNA: TGTGCCAGCAGTTTATCGGGGACTAGCGAAGAGACCCAGTACTTC.

Of note for this clone: At the DNA level, this CDR3 is encoded by other sequences in the same sample as well. V gene TRBV14 combines with J gene TRBJ2-3, with D possibly TRBD1 on 6 matching bases. V lost 1 base and J 4 bases, leaving 12 bases between the germline ends. This CDR3 contains 15 residues. Germline assignment: CDR1 SGHDN and CDR2 FVKESK. This chain's CDR3 is CASSQVGTGPDTQYF. The CDR3 nucleotides read TGTGCCAGCAGCCAAGTCGGAACAGGGCCAGATACGCAGTATTTT. The variable domain in full, completed from reference TRBV14 and TRBJ2-3, reads EAGVTQFPSHSVIEKGQTVTLRCDPISGHDNLYWYRRVMGKEIKFLLHFVKESKQDESGMPNNRFLAERTGGTYSTLKVQPAELEDSGVYFCASSQVGTGPDTQYFGPGTRLTVL.

This chain links TRBV28 with TRBJ2-2; D unclear. The CDR3 has 13 residues. CDR1 and CDR2 from the germline V gene are MDHEN and SYDVKM. V lost 2 bases to trimming and J lost 6 bases, with 7 bases between them. DNA for the CDR3: TGTGCCAGCAGTTTAGGGCCACCCGGGGAGCTGTTTTTT. Encoded protein: CASSLGPPGELFF.

This chain joins TRBV6-5 and TRBJ1-2; 8 bases line up with TRBD1. The CDR3 length is 13 residues. Germline CDR1 reads MNHEY; CDR2 reads SVGAGI. V trimming: 9 bases; J trimming: 9 bases; junction bases outside the gene matches: 12. The CDR3 coding sequence is TGTGCCAGTTCGAAAGGACAGGGAGTCCGCTACACCTTC. Translating gives CASSKGQGVRYTF.

This chain connects TRBV5-6 to TRBJ1-6; 7 nucleotides align to TRBD1. This CDR3 comprises 14 residues. The germline CDR1 and CDR2 sequences are SGHDT and YYEEEE. J gave up 6 bases and V 5 bases, and 5 bases lay outside the gene matches. The CDR3 spells CASRPTGFNSPLHF. For the CDR3, the DNA is TGTGCCAGCAGACCGACAGGGTTTAATTCACCCCTCCACTTT. The full variable domain, completed using reference TRBV5-6 and TRBJ1-6, is DAGVTQSPTHLIKTRGQQVTLRCSPKSGHDTVSWYQQALGQGPQFIFQYYEEEERQRGNFPDRFSGHQFPNYSSELNVNALLLGDSALYLCASRPTGFNSPLHFGNGTRLTVT.

The chain is built from TRBV3-1 (or the pseudogene TRBV3-2) and TRBJ1-6; 8 nucleotides align to TRBD1. The CDR3 contains 16 residues. The V segment lost 4 bases and the J segment 2 bases; nucleotides outside the gene matches: 4. In germline, CDR1 is LGHDT, CDR2 YNNKEL (reference sequence). CDR3 amino acids: CASSPTGVAYNSPLHF. The CDR3 DNA reads TGTGCCAGCAGCCCGACAGGGGTGGCCTATAATTCACCCCTCCACTTT.

This sequence joins TRBV4-1 and TRBJ2-2, with no clear D. The CDR3 is made up of 14 amino acids. The V gene's germline CDR1 is MGHRA and CDR2 YSYEKL. V lost 0 bases and J lost 1, with 3 bases in between. The chain's CDR3 is CASSQDKNTGELFF. As DNA, the CDR3 is TGCGCCAGCAGCCAAGACAAGAACACCGGGGAGCTGTTTTTT.

This clone was observed a few times. CDR3 DNA sequence: TGTGCCAGCAGCACCGCGGGGGGCAATTTGGGCAGTGAGCAGTTCTTC. This codes for CASSTAGGNLGSEQFF. V gene TRBV7-3 combines with J gene TRBJ2-1, with TRBD2 matching 8 bases. Germline CDR1 SGHTA, CDR2 FQGTGA. CDR3 length equals 16 residues. Trimming at V came to 5 bases and at J to 9 bases, leaving 15 bases not matched to a gene. The whole variable domain, remainder taken from reference TRBV7-3 and TRBJ2-1, is GAGVSQTPSNKVTEKGKYVELRCDPISGHTALYWYRQSLGQGPEFLIYFQGTGAADDSGLPNDRFFAVRPEGSVSTLKIQRTERGDSAVYLCASSTAGGNLGSEQFFGPGTRLTVL.

The chain combines TRBV11-2 with TRBJ2-3; 7 positions match TRBD2. This CDR3 spans 16 amino acids. CDR1 and CDR2 from the germline V gene are SGHAT and FQNNGV. Losses at the gene ends were 6 bases for V and 6 bases for J; bases not matched to a gene: 15. CDR3: CASSSTWEGLGDTQYF. The CDR3 nucleotides are TGTGCCAGCAGTTCGACCTGGGAGGGCCTTGGGGATACGCAGTATTTT.

This rearrangement joins TRBV9 to TRBJ2-5; TRBD2 aligns across 10 bases. The V gene end was trimmed by 0 bases and the J gene end by 1 base; junction bases not matched to a gene: 9. CDR1 is SGDLS, CDR2 YYNGEE, per germline. This CDR3 region has 18 residues. CDR3 sequence (DNA): TGTGCCAGCAGCGTAGAGGCTAGCGGGAGTGGGGTCCAAGAGACCCAGTACTTC. Its protein product is CASSVEASGSGVQETQYF. The full variable domain, rest sourced from reference TRBV9 and TRBJ2-5, is DSGVTQTPKHLITATGQRVTLRCSPRSGDLSVYWYQQSLDQGLQFLIQYYNGEERAKGNILERFSAQQFPDLHSELNLSSLELGDSALYFCASSVEASGSGVQETQYFGPGTRLLVL.

The J gene is TRBJ1-2, the V gene TRBV19, with 9 bases fitting TRBD1. There are 15 residues in the CDR3. Losses at the gene ends were 9 bases for V and 7 bases for J; bases not matched to a gene: 15. Germline-derived CDR1 and CDR2 are LNHDA and SQIVND (reference sequence). CDR3 coding DNA: TGTGCCAGCCAATTAACGGGGGGACAGGGCGGTGGCTACACCTTC. Its protein is CASQLTGGQGGGYTF.

The chain joins TRBV2 to TRBJ2-3, with TRBD2 identical over 16 bases. The CDR3 has 16 amino acids. The V segment lost 8 bases and the J segment 1 base; nucleotides outside the gene matches: 3. Germline V gene data show CDR1 as SNHLY and CDR2 as FYNNEI. CDR3 nucleotides: TGTGCCAGCTACGGGACTAGCGGGGGGGGCACAGATACGCAGTATTTT. It codes for CASYGTSGGGTDTQYF.

V is TRBV7-9 and J is TRBJ2-3; 10 bases are shared with TRBD1. Germline CDR1 SEHNR, CDR2 FQNEAQ (reference sequence). V shed 4 bases, J shed 2 bases, and the junction held 6 bases outside the gene matches. The CDR3 is 16 residues long. CDR3 DNA: TGTGCCAGCAGCTGGGGGACAGGGGCATCCACAGATACGCAGTATTTT. This gives the protein CASSWGTGASTDTQYF.

The chain carries TRBV18 and TRBJ1-5, with D possibly matching TRBD1 (5 bases). Trimming took 3 bases from V and 9 from J, leaving 12 bases between them. There are 13 residues in the CDR3. CDR1 is KGHSH and CDR2 is LQKENI in the germline V gene. The CDR3 spells CASSPDERGPQHF. In DNA form, the CDR3 reads TGTGCCAGCTCACCGGACGAAAGGGGGCCCCAGCATTTT.

Here the CDR3 DNA reads TGTGCCACCAGCAGATCGGGACAGGGGACCTATGGCTACACCTTC. Translation: CATSRSGQGTYGYTF. V usage is TRBV15 and J usage is TRBJ1-2; TRBD1 matches at 10 bases. The CDR3 sequence is 15 residues long. Germline V lookup: CDR1 LNHNV, CDR2 YYDKDF (reference sequence). V was pared by 2 bases and J by 4 bases, with 4 bases of the junction left unmatched. The full variable domain, in which reference TRBV15 and TRBJ1-2 provide the parts outside the CDR3, is DAMVIQNPRYQVTQFGKPVTLSCSQTLNHNVMYWYQQKSSQAPKLLFHYYDKDFNNEADTPDNFQSRRPNTSFCFLDIRSPGLGDTAMYLCATSRSGQGTYGYTFGSGTRLTVV.

In its sample, this clone was seen once. The chain uses TRBV2 and TRBJ2-3, with 8 bases matching TRBD1. The germline CDR1 and CDR2 sequences are SNHLY and FYNNEI. V dropped 6 bases and J dropped 3; count of bases not matched to a gene: 5. This CDR3 has 14 residues. The CDR3 sequence: CASRDRVKTDTQYF. The CDR3 DNA sequence: TGTGCCAGCAGGGACAGGGTCAAAACAGATACGCAGTATTTT.

The chain combines TRBV18 with TRBJ2-7; D is possibly TRBD1 (6 bases). CDR1 is KGHSH and CDR2 is LQKENI in the germline V gene. The CDR3 spans 13 residues. V shed 2 bases and J shed 6 bases, with 11 bases lying between them. This chain's CDR3 is CASSPSGHFEQYF. The CDR3 DNA reads as TGTGCCAGCTCACCATCGGGACACTTCGAGCAGTACTTC.

This clone ranks as medium-sized. The chain is built from TRBV2 and TRBJ1-1; TRBD1 matches 12 bases. This CDR3 contains 14 residues. V was pared by 6 bases and J by 6 bases, with 5 bases of the junction left unmatched. From germline, CDR1 is SNHLY and CDR2 FYNNEI. For the CDR3, the DNA is TGTGCCAGCAGGGAGGGACAGGGGGCAGCTGAAGCTTTCTTT. It codes for CASREGQGAAEAFF.

Only one count was recorded for this clone. A read error may produce the germline difference seen at one junction end. The V gene is TRBV3-1 (or the pseudogene TRBV3-2), the J gene TRBJ2-1; 9 positions match TRBD1. This CDR3 has 12 amino acids. Germline V CDR1 and CDR2: LGHDT, YNNKEL (reference sequence). CDR3 coding DNA: TGTGCCAGCAGCCAATTGGGGGACAGGGAAATCTTC. Translating it yields CASSQLGDREIF.

The chain employs TRBV27 and TRBJ1-5, with a possible D match to TRBD1 (5 bases). Germline V lookup: CDR1 MNHEY, CDR2 SMNVEV (reference sequence). This CDR3 has 16 amino acids. V was shortened by 5 bases and J by 2 bases, with 16 bases between the two germline ends. CDR3 in DNA: TGTGCCAGCAGTCCCACAGGAGCGGGCGGCAATCAGCCCCAGCATTTT. Translation: CASSPTGAGGNQPQHF.

The rearrangement links TRBV5-6 to TRBJ2-2, with D uncertain. Germline CDR1 is SGHDT and CDR2 is YYEEEE. The V gene lost 2 bases and the J gene lost 4 bases, with 18 bases spanning the gap. The CDR3 spans 17 residues. In DNA form, the CDR3 reads TGTGCCAGCAGCTTCTTGTCCCGACTCCCCGCCACCGGGGAGCTGTTTTTT. This translates into CASSFLSRLPATGELFF.

This clone was detected only once. The chain combines TRBV5-1 with TRBJ2-7; 7 bases align to TRBD2. The CDR3 runs to 14 residues. With V trimmed by 4 bases and J by 4 bases, 8 bases remained unmatched. Germline CDR1 is SGHRS and CDR2 is YFSETQ. In DNA, the CDR3 is TGCGCCAGCAGCCCCCGGGACTACCCTTACGAGCAGTACTTC. Translating gives CASSPRDYPYEQYF.